What follows are 4 T cell receptor beta chains derived from one specimen sequenced in a study of shared clonotypes between healthy human individuals. Generated by immunoSEQ multiplex PCR, the TCRdb table keeps only in-frame clones and is missing some. The data hold about 1 million clones, with about three quarters observed a single time. The sequenced material came from memory CD4+ T cells sorted from blood. The subset here: CD45RA-negative fraction. The receptors stem from a young man in good health.

The chain carries TRBV4-3 and TRBJ1-3; D not certain. V was pared by 0 bases and J by 0 bases, with 9 bases between. The CDR3 consists of 16 residues. Germline V CDR1 and CDR2: LGHNA, YSLEER. The CDR3, as DNA: TGCGCCAGCAGCCAAGAGTGGGCCTTCTCTGGAAACACCATATATTTT. Its protein is CASSQEWAFSGNTIYF.

This clone showed up just a few times. The chain has TRBV5-1 and TRBJ1-6, with D hard to call. The V gene's germline CDR1 is SGHRS and CDR2 YFSETQ. Trimming took off 5 bases at V and 6 bases at J, with 15 bases between the two ends. This CDR3 comprises 15 residues. The CDR3 region is CASRERSSVNSPLHF. In nucleotides, the CDR3 is TGCGCCAGCAGGGAACGGAGTTCTGTTAATTCACCCCTCCACTTT.

V usage is TRBV7-2 and J usage is TRBJ2-7, with D unresolved. CDR1 and CDR2 (germline): SGHTA, FQGNSA. The V gene lost 1 base and the J gene lost 3 bases, with 10 bases spanning the gap. This CDR3 contains 14 residues. The CDR3 reads CASSLVRNDYEQYF. CDR3 DNA sequence: TGTGCCAGCAGCTTAGTCAGGAACGACTACGAGCAGTACTTC.

This chain links TRBV19 with TRBJ1-2; possibly TRBD1 for D (6 bases). Germline V lookup: CDR1 LNHDA, CDR2 SQIVND (reference sequence). V shed 7 bases and J shed 7 bases, with 19 bases lying between them. The CDR3 runs 14 residues. The CDR3 bases are TGTGCCAGTATTCTCTCGGGGGCGTCAAGTGGCTACACCTTC. This encodes CASILSGASSGYTF.